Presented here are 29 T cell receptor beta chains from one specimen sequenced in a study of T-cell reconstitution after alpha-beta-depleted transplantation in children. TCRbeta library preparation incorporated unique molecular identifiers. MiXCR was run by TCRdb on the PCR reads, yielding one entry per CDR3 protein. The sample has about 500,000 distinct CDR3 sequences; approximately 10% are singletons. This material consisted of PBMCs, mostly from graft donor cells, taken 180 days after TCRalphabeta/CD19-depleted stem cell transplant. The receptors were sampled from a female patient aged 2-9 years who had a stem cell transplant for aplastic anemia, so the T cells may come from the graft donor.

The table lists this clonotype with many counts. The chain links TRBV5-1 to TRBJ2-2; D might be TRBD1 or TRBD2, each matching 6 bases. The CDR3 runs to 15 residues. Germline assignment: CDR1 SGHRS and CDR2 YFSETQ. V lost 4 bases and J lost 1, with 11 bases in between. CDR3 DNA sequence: TGCGCCAGCAGCCTGGGGGGCTGGAACACCGGGGAGCTGTTTTTT. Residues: CASSLGGWNTGELFF.

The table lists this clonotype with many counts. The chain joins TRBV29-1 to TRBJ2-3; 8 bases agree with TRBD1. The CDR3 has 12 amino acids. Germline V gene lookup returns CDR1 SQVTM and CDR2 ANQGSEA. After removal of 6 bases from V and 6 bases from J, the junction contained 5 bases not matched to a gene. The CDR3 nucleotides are TGCAGCGTCAGGGGGCAAGTCGATACGCAGTATTTT. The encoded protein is CSVRGQVDTQYF.

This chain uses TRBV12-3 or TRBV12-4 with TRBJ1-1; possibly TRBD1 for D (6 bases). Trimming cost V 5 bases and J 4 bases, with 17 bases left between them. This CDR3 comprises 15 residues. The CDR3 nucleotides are TGTGCCAGCAGTCTCCGTCCACAGGGCGGCACTGAAGCTTTCTTT. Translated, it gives CASSLRPQGGTEAFF.

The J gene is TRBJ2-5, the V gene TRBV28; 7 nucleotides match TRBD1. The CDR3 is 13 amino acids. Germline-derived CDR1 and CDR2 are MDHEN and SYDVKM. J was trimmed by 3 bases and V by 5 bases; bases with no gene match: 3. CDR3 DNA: TGTGCCAGCAGTGAGGGGGCAAAAGAGACCCAGTACTTC. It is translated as CASSEGAKETQYF.

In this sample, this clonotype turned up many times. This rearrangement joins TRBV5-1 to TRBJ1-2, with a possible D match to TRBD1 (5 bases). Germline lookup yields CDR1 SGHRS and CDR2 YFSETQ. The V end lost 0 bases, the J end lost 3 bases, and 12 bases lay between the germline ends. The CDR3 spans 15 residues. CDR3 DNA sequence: TGCGCCAGCAGCTTGGGAGGCAGGGAGGACTATGGCTACACCTTC. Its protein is CASSLGGREDYGYTF.

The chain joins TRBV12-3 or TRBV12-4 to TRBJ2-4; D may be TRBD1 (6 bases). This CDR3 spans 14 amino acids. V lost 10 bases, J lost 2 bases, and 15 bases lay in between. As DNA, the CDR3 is TGTGCCACGGGCAGGGGCCTGACCAAAAACATTCAGTACTTC. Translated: CATGRGLTKNIQYF.

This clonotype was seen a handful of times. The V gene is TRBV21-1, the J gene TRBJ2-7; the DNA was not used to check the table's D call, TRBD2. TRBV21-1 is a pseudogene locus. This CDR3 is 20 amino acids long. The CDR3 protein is CASSNGGTSGRAGSVYEQYV. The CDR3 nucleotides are TGTGCCAGCAGCAATGGGGGGACTAGCGGGAGGGCCGGGTCCGTCTACGAGCAGTACGTC.

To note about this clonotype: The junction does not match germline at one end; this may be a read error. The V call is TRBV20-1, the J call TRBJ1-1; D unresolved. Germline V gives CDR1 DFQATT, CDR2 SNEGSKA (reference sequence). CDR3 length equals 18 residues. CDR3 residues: CQGISDPPKSFMNTEAFF. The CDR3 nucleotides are TGTCAAGGGATCTCGGACCCACCAAAGTCCTTTATGAACACTGAAGCTTTCTTT.

The CDR3 is CASSPPAPSAGYTF. The CDR3, as DNA: TGTGCCAGCTCACCACCAGCTCCCTCCGCTGGCTACACCTTC. The chain links TRBV18 to TRBJ1-2; D is uncertain. Trimming took off 0 bases at V and 7 bases at J, with 12 bases between the two ends. Germline assignment: CDR1 KGHSH and CDR2 LQKENI. There are 14 residues in the CDR3.

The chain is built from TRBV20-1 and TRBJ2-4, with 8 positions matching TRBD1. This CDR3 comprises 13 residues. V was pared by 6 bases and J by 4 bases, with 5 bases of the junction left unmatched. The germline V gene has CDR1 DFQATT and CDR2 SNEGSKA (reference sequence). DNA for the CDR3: TGCAGTGCAGAGGGACAGGCGAAAAACATTCAGTACTTC. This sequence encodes CSAEGQAKNIQYF.

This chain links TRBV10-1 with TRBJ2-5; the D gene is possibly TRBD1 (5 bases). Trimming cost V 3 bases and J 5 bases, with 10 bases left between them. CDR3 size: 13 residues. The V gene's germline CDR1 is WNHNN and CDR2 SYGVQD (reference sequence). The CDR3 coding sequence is TGCGCCAGCAGTGAATCAGGGATCGAGACCCAGTACTTC. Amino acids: CASSESGIETQYF.

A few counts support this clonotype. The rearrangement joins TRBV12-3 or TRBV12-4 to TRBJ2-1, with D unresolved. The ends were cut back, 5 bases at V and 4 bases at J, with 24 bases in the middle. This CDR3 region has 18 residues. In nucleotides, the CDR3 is TGTGCCAGCAGTCCGTCTTCCCCCTTTAGTGTCGAGTACAATGAGCAGTTCTTC. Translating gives CASSPSSPFSVEYNEQFF.

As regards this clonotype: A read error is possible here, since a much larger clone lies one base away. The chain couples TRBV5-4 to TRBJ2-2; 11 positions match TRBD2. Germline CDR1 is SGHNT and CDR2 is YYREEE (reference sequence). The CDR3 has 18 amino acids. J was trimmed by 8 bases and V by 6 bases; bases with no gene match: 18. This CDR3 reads CASTPGQLLAGAGGELFF. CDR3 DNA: TGTGCCAGCACCCCGGGACAGCTACTAGCGGGAGCCGGTGGGGAGCTGTTTTTT.

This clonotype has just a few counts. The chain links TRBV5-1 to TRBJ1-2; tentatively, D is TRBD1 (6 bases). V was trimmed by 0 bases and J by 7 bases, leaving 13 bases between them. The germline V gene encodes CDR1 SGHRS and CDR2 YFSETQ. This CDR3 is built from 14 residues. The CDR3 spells CASSLALQGPGYTF. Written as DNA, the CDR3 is TGCGCCAGCAGCTTGGCCTTACAGGGCCCTGGCTACACCTTC.

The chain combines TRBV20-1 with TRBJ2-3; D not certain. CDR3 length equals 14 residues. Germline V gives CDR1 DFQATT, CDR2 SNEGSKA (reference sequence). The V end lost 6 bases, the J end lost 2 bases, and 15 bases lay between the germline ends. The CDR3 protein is CSAPVQAHTDTQYF. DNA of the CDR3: TGCAGTGCACCTGTCCAGGCACACACAGATACGCAGTATTTT.

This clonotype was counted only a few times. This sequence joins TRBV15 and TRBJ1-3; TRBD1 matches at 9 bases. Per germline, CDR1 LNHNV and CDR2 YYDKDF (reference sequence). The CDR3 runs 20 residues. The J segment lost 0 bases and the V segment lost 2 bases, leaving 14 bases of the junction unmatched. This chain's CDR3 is CATSRPVPGQGGGSGNTIYF. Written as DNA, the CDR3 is TGTGCCACCAGCAGACCGGTCCCGGGACAGGGTGGAGGCTCTGGAAACACCATATATTTT.

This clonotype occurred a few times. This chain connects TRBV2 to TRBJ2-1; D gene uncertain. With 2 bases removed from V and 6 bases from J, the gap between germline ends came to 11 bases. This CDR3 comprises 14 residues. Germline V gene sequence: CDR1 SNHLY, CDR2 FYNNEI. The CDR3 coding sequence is TGTGCCAGCAGTGAACAAGTGGAAGGCAATGAGCAGTTCTTC. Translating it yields CASSEQVEGNEQFF. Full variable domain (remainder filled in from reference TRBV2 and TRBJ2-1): EPEVTQTPSHQVTQMGQEVILRCVPISNHLYFYWYRQILGQKVEFLVSFYNNEISEKSEIFDDQFSVERPDGSNFTLKIRSTKLEDSAMYFCASSEQVEGNEQFFGPGTRLTVL.

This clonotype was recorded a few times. This CDR3 reads CSVPPEGLETQYF. The CDR3 DNA reads as TGCAGCGTTCCCCCCGAGGGGCTGGAGACCCAGTACTTC. The chain combines TRBV29-1 with TRBJ2-5; D is possibly TRBD1 or TRBD2 (5 bases each). The CDR3 runs to 13 residues. CDR1 is SQVTM and CDR2 is ANQGSEA in the germline V gene. Trimming left V 5 bases short and J 5 bases short, with 15 bases between.

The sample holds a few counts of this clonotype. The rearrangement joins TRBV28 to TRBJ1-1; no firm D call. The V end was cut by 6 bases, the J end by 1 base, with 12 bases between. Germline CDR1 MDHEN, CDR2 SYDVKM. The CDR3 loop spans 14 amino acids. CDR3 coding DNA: TGTGCCAGCAGATTCGAGGGTCGGAACACTGAAGCTTTCTTT. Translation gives CASRFEGRNTEAFF.

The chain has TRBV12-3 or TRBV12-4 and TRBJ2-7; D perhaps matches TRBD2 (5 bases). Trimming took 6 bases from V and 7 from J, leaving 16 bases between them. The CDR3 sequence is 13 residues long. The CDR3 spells CASSPDLAREQYV. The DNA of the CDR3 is TGTGCCAGCAGCCCGGATCTAGCAAGGGAGCAGTACGTC.

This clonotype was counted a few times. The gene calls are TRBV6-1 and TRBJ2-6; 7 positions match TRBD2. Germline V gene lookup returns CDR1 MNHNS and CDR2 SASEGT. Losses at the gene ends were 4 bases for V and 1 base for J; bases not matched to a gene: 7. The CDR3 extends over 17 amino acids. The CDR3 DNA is TGTGCCAGCAGTGGTGGACTAGGGGAGTCTGGGGCCAACGTCCTGACTTTC. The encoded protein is CASSGGLGESGANVLTF.

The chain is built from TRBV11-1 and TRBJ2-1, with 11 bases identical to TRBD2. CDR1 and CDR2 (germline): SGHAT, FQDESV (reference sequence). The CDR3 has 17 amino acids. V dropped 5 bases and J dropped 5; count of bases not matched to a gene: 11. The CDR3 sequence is CASSLHTGTSGDNEQFF. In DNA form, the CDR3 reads TGTGCCAGCAGCCTACATACTGGGACTAGCGGCGACAATGAGCAGTTCTTC.

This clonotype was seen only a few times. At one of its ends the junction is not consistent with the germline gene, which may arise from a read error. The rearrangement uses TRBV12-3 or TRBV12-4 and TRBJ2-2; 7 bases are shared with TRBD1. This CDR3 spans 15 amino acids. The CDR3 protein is CASTLRQGGAGERFF. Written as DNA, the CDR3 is TGTGCCAGCACCCTTAGACAGGGCGGAGCCGGGGAGCGGTTTTTT.

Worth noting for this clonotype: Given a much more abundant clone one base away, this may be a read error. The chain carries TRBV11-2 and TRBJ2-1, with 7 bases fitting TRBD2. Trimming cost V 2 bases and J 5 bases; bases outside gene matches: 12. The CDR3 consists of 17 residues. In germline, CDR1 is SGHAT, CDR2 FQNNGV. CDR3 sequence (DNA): TGTGCCAGCAGCTTACCATCGGCGGGAGCCTCACACAATGAGCAGTTCTTC. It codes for CASSLPSAGASHNEQFF.

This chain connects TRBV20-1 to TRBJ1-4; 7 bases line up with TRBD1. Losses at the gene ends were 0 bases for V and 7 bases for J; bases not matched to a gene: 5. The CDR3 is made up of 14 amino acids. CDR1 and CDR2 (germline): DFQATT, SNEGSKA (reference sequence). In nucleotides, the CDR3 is TGCAGTGCTAGAGAGTCCCAGGGGGTTGAAAAACTGTTTTTT. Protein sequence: CSARESQGVEKLFF.

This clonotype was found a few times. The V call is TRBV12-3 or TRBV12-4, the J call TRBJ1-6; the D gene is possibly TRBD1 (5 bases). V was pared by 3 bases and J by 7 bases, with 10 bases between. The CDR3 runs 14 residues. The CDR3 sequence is CASSLFRVNSPLHF. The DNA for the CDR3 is TGTGCCAGCAGTTTGTTCAGGGTCAATTCACCCCTCCACTTT.

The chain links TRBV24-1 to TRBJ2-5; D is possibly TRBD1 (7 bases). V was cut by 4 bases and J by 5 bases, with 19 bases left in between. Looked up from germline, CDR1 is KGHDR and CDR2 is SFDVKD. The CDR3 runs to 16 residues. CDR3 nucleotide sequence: TGTGCCACCAGTGACCTACAGGGGAAGGCGGGGGAGACCCAGTACTTC. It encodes CATSDLQGKAGETQYF.

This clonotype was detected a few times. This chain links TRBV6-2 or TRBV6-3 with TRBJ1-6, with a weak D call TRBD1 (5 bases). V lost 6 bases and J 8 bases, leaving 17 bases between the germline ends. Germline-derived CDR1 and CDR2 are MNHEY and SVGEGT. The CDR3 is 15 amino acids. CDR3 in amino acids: CASSVTGPNDSPLHF. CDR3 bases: TGTGCCAGCAGCGTAACAGGACCGAACGATTCACCCCTCCACTTT.

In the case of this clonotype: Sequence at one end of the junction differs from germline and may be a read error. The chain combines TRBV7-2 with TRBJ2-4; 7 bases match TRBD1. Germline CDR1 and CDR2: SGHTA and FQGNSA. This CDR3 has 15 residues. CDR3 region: CASSLMGTAKNSQYF. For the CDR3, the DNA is TGTGCCAGCAGCCTTATGGGGACAGCAAAAAACAGTCAGTACTTC.